A selection of T cell receptor beta chains follows, all from one sample in a study of blood T cells in healthy people across ages. Via MiXCR, TCRdb re-called the 5' RACE reads, giving one row per CDR3 protein. The table includes about 750,000 distinct CDR3 sequences, around half detected once. Sequencing used blood. These receptor sequences come from a man older than 75 in good health. Both conserved end residues are part of each CDR3. Fields, in order: V gene, CDR3 length, clone size, D gene, J gene, CDR3 DNA, CDR3 protein. A D gene is named only where the DNA matches it firmly. Size is stated for part of the rows, as once, few or many counts, or as a class when the clone is expanded.

V gene: TRBV5-1
CDR3 length: 13
clone size: .
D gene: .
J gene: TRBJ1-2
CDR3 DNA: TGCGCCAGCAGCTCTGGGGAAGGCTATGGCTACACCTTC
CDR3 protein: CASSSGEGYGYTF

V gene: TRBV28
CDR3 length: 13
clone size: .
D gene: .
J gene: TRBJ2-1
CDR3 DNA: TGTGCCAGCAGTTTGACGACAAACAATGAGCAGTTCTTC
CDR3 protein: CASSLTTNNEQFF

V gene: TRBV7-6
CDR3 length: 16
clone size: .
D gene: TRBD2
J gene: TRBJ2-3
CDR3 DNA: TGTGCCAGCAGCCCATACACCGGGACTACCACAGATACGCAGTATTTT
CDR3 protein: CASSPYTGTTTDTQYF

V gene: TRBV24-1
CDR3 length: 16
clone size: .
D gene: TRBD1
J gene: TRBJ2-2
CDR3 DNA: TGTGCCACCAGTGACCCGGGACAGGCTCGCCCCGGGGAGCTGTTTTTT
CDR3 protein: CATSDPGQARPGELFF

V gene: TRBV18
CDR3 length: 14
clone size: few
D gene: .
J gene: TRBJ2-7
CDR3 DNA: TGTGCCAGCTCACCTTGGGACAAATCCTACGAGCAGTACTTC
CDR3 protein: CASSPWDKSYEQYF

V gene: TRBV4-3
CDR3 length: 19
clone size: .
D gene: .
J gene: TRBJ2-1
CDR3 DNA: TGCGCCAGCAGCCCACGTGAAGCATCGGGGGCCTCGGCCTACAATGAGCAGTTCTTC
CDR3 protein: CASSPREASGASAYNEQFF

V gene: TRBV20-1
CDR3 length: 12
clone size: .
D gene: TRBD2
J gene: TRBJ2-7
CDR3 DNA: TGCAGTGCTCAGACTAGCAGCCACGAGCAGTACTTC
CDR3 protein: CSAQTSSHEQYF

V gene: TRBV6-5
CDR3 length: 14
clone size: few
D gene: .
J gene: TRBJ2-1
CDR3 DNA: TGTGCCAGCAGTAAAGGGACCCCCACGGGTGAGCAGTTCTTC
CDR3 protein: CASSKGTPTGEQFF

V gene: TRBV24-1
CDR3 length: 15
clone size: few
D gene: TRBD1
J gene: TRBJ2-3
CDR3 DNA: TGTGCCACCAGTGATGCCGGGACAGGGGTGTATGCGCAGTATTTT
CDR3 protein: CATSDAGTGVYAQYF

V gene: TRBV18
CDR3 length: 15
clone size: once
D gene: .
J gene: TRBJ1-1
CDR3 DNA: TGTGCCAGCTCACCACAACACGGACGGGACACTGAAGCTTTCTTT
CDR3 protein: CASSPQHGRDTEAFF

V gene: TRBV12-3/TRBV12-4
CDR3 length: 13
clone size: few
D gene: .
J gene: TRBJ1-1
CDR3 DNA: TGTGCCAGCAGTTTCCAGGGAGGCACTGAAGCTTTCTTT
CDR3 protein: CASSFQGGTEAFF

V gene: TRBV28
CDR3 length: 13
clone size: .
D gene: TRBD1
J gene: TRBJ1-1
CDR3 DNA: TGTGCCAGCAGTCCTCACAGGGGAGGAGAAGCTTTCTTT
CDR3 protein: CASSPHRGGEAFF

V gene: TRBV3-1
CDR3 length: 13
clone size: .
D gene: .
J gene: TRBJ1-5
CDR3 DNA: TGTGCTAGCAGTCCGACCACCTATCAGCCCCAGCATTTT
CDR3 protein: CASSPTTYQPQHF

V gene: TRBV6-4
CDR3 length: 14
clone size: few
D gene: .
J gene: TRBJ2-4
CDR3 DNA: TGTGCCAGCAGTGGCCCACTAGGTACAAACATTCAGTACTTC
CDR3 protein: CASSGPLGTNIQYF

V gene: TRBV6-1
CDR3 length: 15
clone size: .
D gene: .
J gene: TRBJ1-2
CDR3 DNA: TGTGCCAGCAGTGAAGGGACTCGCGTTAACTATGGCTACACCTTC
CDR3 protein: CASSEGTRVNYGYTF

V gene: TRBV20-1
CDR3 length: 14
clone size: .
D gene: .
J gene: TRBJ2-5
CDR3 DNA: TGCAGTGCAAAGACCGGGGGATCGTATGAGACCCAGTACTTC
CDR3 protein: CSAKTGGSYETQYF

V gene: TRBV3-1
CDR3 length: 14
clone size: .
D gene: .
J gene: TRBJ1-5
CDR3 DNA: TGTGCCAGCAGCCAGGGTAAGGGCGGTCAGCCCCAGCATTTT
CDR3 protein: CASSQGKGGQPQHF

V gene: TRBV6-6
CDR3 length: 14
clone size: .
D gene: .
J gene: TRBJ1-6
CDR3 DNA: TGTGCCAGCACCTCAGGAGGGGCCGGTTCACCCCTCCACTTT
CDR3 protein: CASTSGGAGSPLHF

V gene: TRBV3-1
CDR3 length: 10
clone size: .
D gene: .
J gene: TRBJ2-7
CDR3 DNA: TGTGCCGGCAGCCAAGGCGAGCAGTACTTC
CDR3 protein: CAGSQGEQYF

V gene: TRBV20-1
CDR3 length: 14
clone size: .
D gene: .
J gene: TRBJ2-5
CDR3 DNA: TGCAGTGCTAGAGATCCCCGCAGGCTCGGGGAGCAGTACTTC
CDR3 protein: CSARDPRRLGEQYF

V gene: TRBV29-1
CDR3 length: 15
clone size: few
D gene: .
J gene: TRBJ2-1
CDR3 DNA: TGCAGCCTACCCCAGACAGCTAATTCCTACAATGAGCAGTTCTTC
CDR3 protein: CSLPQTANSYNEQFF

V gene: TRBV9
CDR3 length: 15
clone size: .
D gene: .
J gene: TRBJ2-5
CDR3 DNA: TGTGCCAGCAGCCAAGGTGGGTTGGCACAAGAGACCCAGTACTTC
CDR3 protein: CASSQGGLAQETQYF

V gene: TRBV20-1
CDR3 length: 14
clone size: .
D gene: TRBD1
J gene: TRBJ1-1
CDR3 DNA: TGCAGTGTCCACCCTCGACAGGGGAACACTGAAGCTTTCTTT
CDR3 protein: CSVHPRQGNTEAFF

V gene: TRBV5-1
CDR3 length: 16
clone size: .
D gene: .
J gene: TRBJ2-7
CDR3 DNA: TGCGCCAGCAGCTTGGGGGGGCGGAGGAGCTCCTACGAGCAGTACTTC
CDR3 protein: CASSLGGRRSSYEQYF

V gene: TRBV2
CDR3 length: 16
clone size: .
D gene: TRBD1
J gene: TRBJ1-2
CDR3 DNA: TGTGCCAGAAGCAGACAGGGGGGTCCAGCTAACTATGGCTACACCTTC
CDR3 protein: CARSRQGGPANYGYTF

V gene: TRBV20-1
CDR3 length: 13
clone size: .
D gene: TRBD2
J gene: TRBJ2-1
CDR3 DNA: TGCAGTGCGACGAAAATTAGCGGGAATGAGCAGTTCTTC
CDR3 protein: CSATKISGNEQFF

V gene: TRBV5-1
CDR3 length: 15
clone size: few
D gene: TRBD2
J gene: TRBJ2-1
CDR3 DNA: TGCGCCAGCAGCTTGAGGCCTAGCGGCCACAATGAGCAGTTCTTC
CDR3 protein: CASSLRPSGHNEQFF

V gene: TRBV28
CDR3 length: 12
clone size: .
D gene: TRBD2
J gene: TRBJ2-5
CDR3 DNA: TGTGCCAGCATGGAGGGAGGGCAGACCCAGTACTTC
CDR3 protein: CASMEGGQTQYF

V gene: TRBV25-1
CDR3 length: 12
clone size: few
D gene: TRBD1
J gene: TRBJ1-1
CDR3 DNA: TGTGCCAGCAGTGATTCAGGGGGTGAAGCTTTCTTT
CDR3 protein: CASSDSGGEAFF

V gene: TRBV25-1
CDR3 length: 16
clone size: .
D gene: TRBD2
J gene: TRBJ2-5
CDR3 DNA: TGTGCCAGCAGTGAATATAGGGGCCCGGGAGGAGAGACCCAGTACTTC
CDR3 protein: CASSEYRGPGGETQYF

V gene: TRBV7-2
CDR3 length: 18
clone size: .
D gene: .
J gene: TRBJ2-6
CDR3 DNA: TGTGCCAGCAGCTTGGGGGGACACCGTAGCTCTGGGGCCAACGTCCTGACTTTC
CDR3 protein: CASSLGGHRSSGANVLTF

V gene: TRBV27
CDR3 length: 17
clone size: few
D gene: TRBD1
J gene: TRBJ2-6
CDR3 DNA: TGTGCCAGCAGTCCAGACAGGGGCAGCTCTGGGGCCAACGTCCTGACTTTC
CDR3 protein: CASSPDRGSSGANVLTF

V gene: TRBV3-1
CDR3 length: 16
clone size: few
D gene: TRBD2
J gene: TRBJ2-7
CDR3 DNA: TGTGCCAGCAGCCAACTACGACTAGCGGGAGGGAGCGAGCAGTACTTC
CDR3 protein: CASSQLRLAGGSEQYF

V gene: TRBV3-1
CDR3 length: 16
clone size: .
D gene: .
J gene: TRBJ2-5
CDR3 DNA: TGTGCCAGCAGCCAAGGAGGAGGGGCGCGACACAATGAGCAGTACTTC
CDR3 protein: CASSQGGGARHNEQYF

V gene: TRBV6-6
CDR3 length: 14
clone size: .
D gene: .
J gene: TRBJ2-7
CDR3 DNA: TGTGCCAGCACCCAGGGCCAGGGTTCCTACGAGCAGTACTTC
CDR3 protein: CASTQGQGSYEQYF

V gene: TRBV6-1
CDR3 length: 15
clone size: .
D gene: .
J gene: TRBJ1-6
CDR3 DNA: TGTGCCAGCCCTCCGGGGAGCTCCTATAATTCACCCCTCCACTTT
CDR3 protein: CASPPGSSYNSPLHF

V gene: TRBV5-6
CDR3 length: 14
clone size: .
D gene: TRBD2
J gene: TRBJ2-1
CDR3 DNA: TGTGCCAGCAGCACCATAGGGACTAGCTGGGAGCAGTTCTTC
CDR3 protein: CASSTIGTSWEQFF

V gene: TRBV29-1
CDR3 length: 15
clone size: .
D gene: .
J gene: TRBJ1-4
CDR3 DNA: TGCAGCGTCCCCCTGCTGGGGGGGCAGGGAGAAAAACTGTTTTTT
CDR3 protein: CSVPLLGGQGEKLFF

V gene: TRBV20-1
CDR3 length: 16
clone size: .
D gene: .
J gene: TRBJ2-1
CDR3 DNA: TGCAGTGCTAGAGATCCCCAGGGGACGGAGTACAATGAGCAGTTCTTC
CDR3 protein: CSARDPQGTEYNEQFF

V gene: TRBV18
CDR3 length: 13
clone size: .
D gene: .
J gene: TRBJ2-1
CDR3 DNA: TGTGCCAGCTCACCGCTACCGACTGGGGAGCAGTTCTTC
CDR3 protein: CASSPLPTGEQFF

V gene: TRBV19
CDR3 length: 14
clone size: few
D gene: TRBD1
J gene: TRBJ2-5
CDR3 DNA: TGTGCCAGTAGTGCCGGGACAGGGAAAGAGACCCAGTACTTC
CDR3 protein: CASSAGTGKETQYF

V gene: TRBV7-9
CDR3 length: 16
clone size: .
D gene: TRBD2
J gene: TRBJ2-7
CDR3 DNA: TGTGCCAGCAGCTTCCCTTTACCCGGGACTAGCTACGAGCAGTACTTC
CDR3 protein: CASSFPLPGTSYEQYF

V gene: TRBV20-1
CDR3 length: 16
clone size: few
D gene: TRBD2
J gene: TRBJ2-3
CDR3 DNA: TGCAGTGCCCCGAAAATAACTAGCGGGAGGACAGATACGCAGTATTTT
CDR3 protein: CSAPKITSGRTDTQYF

V gene: TRBV6-5
CDR3 length: 16
clone size: .
D gene: .
J gene: TRBJ2-3
CDR3 DNA: TGTGCCAGCAGTTACTCTGTGGGGGGCGAGACAGATACGCAGTATTTT
CDR3 protein: CASSYSVGGETDTQYF

V gene: TRBV7-2
CDR3 length: 16
clone size: .
D gene: TRBD2
J gene: TRBJ2-1
CDR3 DNA: TGTGCCAGCAGCCCCGATAGCGGGAGGTTTTACAATGAGCAGTTCTTC
CDR3 protein: CASSPDSGRFYNEQFF

V gene: TRBV6-5
CDR3 length: 14
clone size: few
D gene: .
J gene: TRBJ1-2
CDR3 DNA: TGTGCCAGCAGGCCCTCCCACATCCCGGGGGGCTACACCTTC
CDR3 protein: CASRPSHIPGGYTF

V gene: TRBV20-1
CDR3 length: 14
clone size: .
D gene: TRBD2
J gene: TRBJ2-1
CDR3 DNA: TGCAGTGCTAGAGAGCGGGGGGGTTACAATGAGCAGTTCTTC
CDR3 protein: CSARERGGYNEQFF

V gene: TRBV12-3/TRBV12-4
CDR3 length: 12
clone size: .
D gene: .
J gene: TRBJ1-5
CDR3 DNA: TGTGCCAGCAGTTTCGAAGGGCAGCCCCAGCATTTT
CDR3 protein: CASSFEGQPQHF

V gene: TRBV28
CDR3 length: 14
clone size: .
D gene: .
J gene: TRBJ1-2
CDR3 DNA: TGTGCCAGCAGTTTATATTCAGGGGTGAATGGCTACACCTTC
CDR3 protein: CASSLYSGVNGYTF

V gene: TRBV18
CDR3 length: 15
clone size: .
D gene: TRBD1
J gene: TRBJ2-7
CDR3 DNA: TGTGCCAGCTCACGCCCCCGACAGGGATCCTACGAGCAGTACTTC
CDR3 protein: CASSRPRQGSYEQYF

V gene: TRBV2
CDR3 length: 15
clone size: .
D gene: .
J gene: TRBJ1-5
CDR3 DNA: TGTGCCAGCAGGGGCACAGGGAATAGCAATCAGCCCCAGCATTTT
CDR3 protein: CASRGTGNSNQPQHF

V gene: TRBV12-3/TRBV12-4
CDR3 length: 14
clone size: .
D gene: .
J gene: TRBJ2-6
CDR3 DNA: TGTGCCAGCAGTTTACACTCTGGGGCCAACGTCCTGACTTTC
CDR3 protein: CASSLHSGANVLTF

V gene: TRBV20-1
CDR3 length: 17
clone size: .
D gene: TRBD2
J gene: TRBJ2-7
CDR3 DNA: TGCAGTGCTAGAACCCAAACGACTAGCGGGAGTTCCTACGAGCAGTACTTC
CDR3 protein: CSARTQTTSGSSYEQYF